The TCR beta chain under discussion was sequenced for a study of human T cells and chemical hapten exposure listed by TCRdb under 2021. A note on the overall study: For sensitization, 2% DPC in acetone was applied to a 2 cm by 2 cm area of upper inner arm skin. The patient cohort, mostly female, included alopecia areata with under or over 50% scalp involvement, alopecia totalis and alopecia universalis. Libraries were combined into a pool for sequencing, and differences in TCR yield between samples came mainly from small differences in library volumes within the pool. Patient blood was sampled pre-sensitization (week 0) and at 2, 6 and about 24 weeks after DPC sensitization. Patch testing was done on the upper back using Finn chambers containing 0.01% DPC, and results were scored after 6 days according to International Contact Dermatitis Research Group standards. Blood for TCR sequencing was provided by twenty-nine alopecia patients at one to four time points (pre-sensitization, 2, 6 and 24 weeks). This study followed changes in the peripheral blood TCR repertoire in vivo during primary and secondary sensitization of alopecia patients to the hapten diphenylcyclopropenone (DPC). Weekly therapeutic DPC doses were additionally applied to the scalp of patients throughout the roughly 24-week study period.

Comments on this clonotype: Its antigen is unknown. Per-base qualities were not stored, and no clone one base away is much larger.

Read against the paper, the sample's time point label means: patch test 1, 2 weeks after DPC sensitization. The sample's treatment or condition label, in plain terms: therapeutic diphenylcyclopropenone sensitization with weekly scalp DPC. At every patch-test visit, the blood draw took place before the patch test was put on. Eligible patients were aged 18 to 70, diagnosed with alopecia, deemed suitable for DPC therapy, and excluded if pregnant. Total RNA was isolated from unfractionated whole blood collected in Tempus Blood RNA tubes. Overall study outcomes, separate from this receptor: Alopecia, a presumed autoimmune disease, was present in all patients, so the immune response of the patients might differ from that of healthy individuals. After repeated subsampling, changes were observed in the strength of the expansion versus patch-test correlation and in the threshold at which the correlation became significant. Compared with pre-sensitization or healthy control sets, expanded TCRs formed significantly more large CDR3 similarity clusters, which is consistent with antigen-driven responses. A positive correlation was found between the number of PT1 expanded TCRs and patch test score, with significance reached at thresholds 8, 16 and 32 but not 4. No change with DPC sensitization was found in the number of TCRs above 1 in 1000 frequency, and no evidence of global repertoire structure alterations was found.

Receptor libraries were prepared by RACE. Data came from a NextSeq 500. During library preparation, unique molecular identifiers were attached to individual cDNA molecules so that TCRs could be counted in a quantitative, reproducible way. From each blood RNA sample, both TCR alpha and TCR beta chains were sequenced. On the study's bioinformatics: Samples had a median of about 96,000 TCRs, with a range from about 23,224 to 750,000. The Decombinator software suite was used to annotate the V, J and CDR3 of the TCR reads. Every sample was subsampled to the same number of TCRs (28,000) for the PS versus PT1 abundance plots. TCRs were defined as expanded if absent before sensitization and observed at least eight times at the 2-week time point. TCRdb redid the processing of the public reads, applying fastp at Q25 and MiXCR, and retained in-frame beta chains. Entries are consolidated by CDR3 protein sequence, retaining the most common genes and DNA. The V and J calls, along with clone size, are taken from TCRdb and not from the paper's own processing. The sample data list tens of thousands of distinct CDR3 sequences, and 10% to 15% of these were observed just once. The leading ten clones occupy 3.5% to 4.5% of the sample.

The TCR sequence derives from a woman in her sixties or seventies with alopecia areata. Some clones in this sample may be carry-over from other donors' samples. Specimen: whole blood, collected in connection with sensitization to the hapten diphenylcyclopropenone (DPC).

The sequenced DNA is TGTGCCTGGAGCGTGGCGGGACTAGCGGAGACCGGGGAGCTGTTTTTT. It encodes CAWSVAGLAETGELFF. The receptor chain draws on TRBV30 and TRBJ2-2; TRBD2 agrees with 11 junctional bases. V and J are trimmed by 3 bases and 5 bases, and the gene matches miss 8 bases of the junction. According to the germline V gene (reference sequence), CDR1 reads GTSNPN and CDR2 reads SVGIG. The CDR3 sequence holds 16 residues, the cysteine and phenylalanine included. The DNA shown is the 48-base CDR3, in frame from base 1.